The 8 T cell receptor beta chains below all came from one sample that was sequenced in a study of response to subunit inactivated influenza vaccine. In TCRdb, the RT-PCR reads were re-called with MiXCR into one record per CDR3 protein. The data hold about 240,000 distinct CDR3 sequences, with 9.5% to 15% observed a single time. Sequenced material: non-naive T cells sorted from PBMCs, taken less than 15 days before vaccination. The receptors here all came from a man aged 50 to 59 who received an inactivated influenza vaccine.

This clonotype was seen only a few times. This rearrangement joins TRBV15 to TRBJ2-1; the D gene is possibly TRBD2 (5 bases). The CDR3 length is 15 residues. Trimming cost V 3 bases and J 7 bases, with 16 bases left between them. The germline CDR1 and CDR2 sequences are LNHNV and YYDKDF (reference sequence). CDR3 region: CATSRLGGFRNEQFF. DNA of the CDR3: TGTGCCACCAGCAGGCTCGGCGGGTTTCGGAATGAGCAGTTCTTC.

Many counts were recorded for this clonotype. CDR3 residues: CASSLLSVGGNEQFF. The DNA for the CDR3 is TGTGCCAGCAGTTTATTATCGGTGGGGGGAAATGAGCAGTTCTTC. The V and J genes are TRBV27 and TRBJ2-1; TRBD2 is a possible D gene (6 bases). The germline gives CDR1 MNHEY, CDR2 SMNVEV (reference sequence). The CDR3 is 15 amino acids. Trimming shortened V by 1 base and J by 7 bases, and 14 bases separated the two germline ends.

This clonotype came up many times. The CDR3 nucleotides read TGTGCCCTCTCGGACCAGGGTAGCACCGGGGAGCTGTTTTTT. Translating gives CALSDQGSTGELFF. The J gene is TRBJ2-2, the V gene TRBV10-3, with a weak D call TRBD1 (5 bases). Germline V gives CDR1 ENHRY, CDR2 SYGVKD. There are 14 residues in the CDR3. V was trimmed by 11 bases and J by 4 bases, leaving 17 bases between them.

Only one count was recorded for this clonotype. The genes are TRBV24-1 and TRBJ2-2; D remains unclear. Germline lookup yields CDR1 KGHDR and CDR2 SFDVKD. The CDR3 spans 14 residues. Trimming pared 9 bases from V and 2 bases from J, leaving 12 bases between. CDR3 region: CATQAPGNTGELFF. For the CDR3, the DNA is TGTGCCACCCAAGCGCCCGGAAACACCGGGGAGCTGTTTTTT.

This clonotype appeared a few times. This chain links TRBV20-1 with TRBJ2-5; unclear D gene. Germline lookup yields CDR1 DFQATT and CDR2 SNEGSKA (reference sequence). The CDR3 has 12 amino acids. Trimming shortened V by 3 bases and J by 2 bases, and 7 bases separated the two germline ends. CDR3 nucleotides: TGCAGTGCTAGTTACAGTCAAGAGACCCAGTACTTC. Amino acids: CSASYSQETQYF.

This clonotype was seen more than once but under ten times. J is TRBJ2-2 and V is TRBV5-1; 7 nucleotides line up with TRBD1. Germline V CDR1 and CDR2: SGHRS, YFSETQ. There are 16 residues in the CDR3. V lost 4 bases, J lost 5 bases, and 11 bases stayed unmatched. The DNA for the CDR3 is TGCGCCAGCAGCCCGGGGACAGCAGCGTATACCGGGGAGCTGTTTTTT. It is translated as CASSPGTAAYTGELFF. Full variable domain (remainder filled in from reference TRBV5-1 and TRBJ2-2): KAGVTQTPRYLIKTRGQQVTLSCSPISGHRSVSWYQQTPGQGLQFLFEYFSETQRNKGNFPGRFSGRQFSNSRSEMNVSTLELGDSALYLCASSPGTAAYTGELFFGEGSRLTVL.

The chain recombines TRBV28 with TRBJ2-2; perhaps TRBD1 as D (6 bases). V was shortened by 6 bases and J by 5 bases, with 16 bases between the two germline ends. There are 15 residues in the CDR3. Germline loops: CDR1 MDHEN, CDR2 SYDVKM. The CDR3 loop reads CASSEAQGGTGELFF. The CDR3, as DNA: TGTGCCAGCAGCGAAGCACAGGGCGGGACCGGGGAGCTGTTTTTT.

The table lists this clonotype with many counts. The CDR3: CSALVGDRGWQTQYF. CDR3 DNA: TGCAGTGCTCTCGTGGGGGACAGGGGATGGCAGACCCAGTACTTC. The V and J genes are TRBV20-1 and TRBJ2-5, with 10 bases matching TRBD1. The germline V gene encodes CDR1 DFQATT and CDR2 SNEGSKA (reference sequence). V was pared by 5 bases and J by 6 bases, with 12 bases of the junction left unmatched. This CDR3 comprises 15 residues.